Sequencing of this T cell receptor beta chain was carried out in a study of OX40 agonist ivuxolimab in advanced cancers. Study-level background: Treatment of patients was with ivuxolimab, an agonistic anti-OX40 (CD134) antibody. General study results and limits: More expanded clones were found, on average, in CD8+ than in CD4+ T cells. Doses of 0.1 to 3.0 mg/kg were accompanied by clonal expansion of CD4+ and CD8+ blood T cells by week 6.

This clone was observed once. Antigen: not known. Data came from immunoSEQ multiplex PCR; TCRdb stores just in-frame clones and leaves some out. Of 70,000 to 80,000 clones listed, about 94% were seen once; the top ten hold about a sixth. Systemic immunosuppression or autoimmune disease history was grounds to exclude patients. The CDR3 loop spans 13 amino acids. The germline V gene has CDR1 SQVTM and CDR2 ANQGSEA. The junction had 6 bases not matched to a gene; V was cut back by 5 bases and J by 5 bases. The rearrangement links TRBV29-1 to TRBJ2-5, with 9 bases aligning to TRBD1. The sample in question was CD4+ or CD8+ T cells sorted from blood, obtained in a trial of the OX40 agonist ivuxolimab. This TCR was recovered from an adult with an advanced solid tumor such as melanoma, head and neck, liver or kidney cancer. The chain's CDR3 is CSVPGQGWETQYF. CDR3 sequence (DNA): TGCAGCGTTCCCGGACAGGGGTGGGAGACCCAGTACTTC.